This TCR beta chain is from a study of T cell changes during pregnancy in multiple sclerosis. V lost 8 bases and J lost 1, with 9 bases in between. CDR1 and CDR2 (germline): SEHNR, FQNEAQ (reference sequence). This CDR3 has 13 amino acids. Assay: immunoSEQ multiplex PCR; the TCRdb copy retains only in-frame clones and omits some. This table has tens of thousands of clones, nearly 95% appearing once. The origin of this receptor is a female donor with multiple sclerosis, enrolled in a pregnancy study. The V gene is TRBV7-9, the J gene TRBJ1-3; D is perhaps TRBD1 (5 bases). Specimen: CD4+ T cells from peripheral blood mononuclear cells, collected after pregnancy. Here the CDR3 DNA reads TGTGCCAGCGAGACAGAATCTGGAAACACCATATATTTT. Its protein product is CASETESGNTIYF.